The TCR beta chain under discussion was sequenced for a study of control samples from healthy donors and cancer patients. Assay used: immunoSEQ multiplex PCR; TCRdb lists only in-frame clones, some missing. The sample includes 150,000 to 200,000 clones, around 90% seen only once; the top ten take approximately 1.8%. Sequencing was performed on blood. This receptor was identified in a man younger than 35 in good health.

CDR3 in DNA: TGTGCCAGCAGCTTAGAGATAGGGGGCCGCGAAAAACTGTTTTTT. Amino acids: CASSLEIGGREKLFF. The V gene is TRBV7-9, the J gene TRBJ1-4, with 7 bases matching TRBD1. Germline loops: CDR1 SEHNR, CDR2 FQNEAQ (reference sequence). The CDR3 contains 15 residues. The V and J ends lost 1 base and 8 bases, in that order; junction bases with no gene match: 7.